This T cell receptor beta chain emerged from a study of T cells after yellow fever vaccination. Each CDR3 protein is one row after TCRdb ran MiXCR on the 5' RACE reads. The sample includes 250,000 or so distinct CDR3 sequences, 6.9% of them seen just once. This clonotype was seen a handful of times. The sample in question was CD4+ T cells sorted from PBMCs, obtained 15 days after the yellow fever booster vaccination. This clonotype was sampled from a man in his thirties or forties who received the YFV17D yellow fever vaccine.

The DNA of the CDR3 is TGTGCCAGCAGCGTAGATCCGGGAGTCAAAAACATTCAGTACTTC. Protein sequence: CASSVDPGVKNIQYF. V and J are TRBV9 and TRBJ2-4; D perhaps matches TRBD2 (6 bases). The CDR3 is 15 amino acids. Deletions cut 0 bases from V and 3 bases from J, with 10 bases between. Germline assignment: CDR1 SGDLS and CDR2 YYNGEE.